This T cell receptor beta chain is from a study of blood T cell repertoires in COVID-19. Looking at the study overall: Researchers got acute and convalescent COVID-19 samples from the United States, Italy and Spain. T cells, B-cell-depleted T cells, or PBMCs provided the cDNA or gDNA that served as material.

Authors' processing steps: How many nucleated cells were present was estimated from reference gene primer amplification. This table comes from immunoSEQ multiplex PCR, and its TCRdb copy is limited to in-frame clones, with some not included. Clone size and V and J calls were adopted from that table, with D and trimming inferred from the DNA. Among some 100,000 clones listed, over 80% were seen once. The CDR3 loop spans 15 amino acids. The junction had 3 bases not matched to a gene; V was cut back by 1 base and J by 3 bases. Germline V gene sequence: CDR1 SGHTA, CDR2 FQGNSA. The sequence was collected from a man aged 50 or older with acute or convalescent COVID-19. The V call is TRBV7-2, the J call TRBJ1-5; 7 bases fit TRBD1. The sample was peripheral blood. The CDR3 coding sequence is TGTGCCAGCAGCTTAGTAGGGGGCTACAATCAGCCCCAGCATTTT. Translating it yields CASSLVGGYNQPQHF. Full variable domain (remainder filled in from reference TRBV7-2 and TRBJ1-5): GAGVSQSPSNKVTEKGKDVELRCDPISGHTALYWYRQSLGQGLEFLIYFQGNSAPDKSGLPSDRFSAERTGGSVSTLTIQRTQQEDSAVYLCASSLVGGYNQPQHFGDGTRLSIL.